This T cell receptor (beta chain) came from a study of human T cells and chemical hapten exposure. Overall study context: Skin of the upper inner arm, roughly 2 cm by roughly 2 cm, received 2% DPC for sensitization. Study observations and caveats: The study found expanded TCRs formed significantly more large CDR3 similarity clusters than controls.

TCRdb reprocessed the RACE reads via MiXCR and lists one record per CDR3 protein. The sample yields 180,000 or so distinct CDR3 sequences, roughly 15% seen once. This clonotype showed up just a few times. Antigen specificity is unknown. As for time point: patch test 1, 2 weeks after DPC sensitization. Treatment in this sample: therapeutic diphenylcyclopropenone sensitization with weekly scalp DPC. Every patch test was put on after a blood sample was taken. Unfractionated whole blood yielded total RNA. The CDR3 is made up of 15 amino acids. Germline CDR1 is LGHNA and CDR2 is YSLEER. V shed 4 bases and J 5 bases; nucleotides not matched to a gene: 9.

Specimen: whole blood, collected in connection with sensitization to the hapten diphenylcyclopropenone (DPC). This receptor was identified in a woman in her 30s with alopecia areata. Some clones in this sample may be carry-over from other donors' samples. The chain couples TRBV4-3 to TRBJ1-2; TRBD1 matches at 8 bases. The chain's CDR3 is CASSPRRGLGYGYTF. The CDR3 coding sequence is TGCGCCAGCAGCCCCCGCAGGGGGCTAGGTTATGGCTACACCTTC.